The rows below give T cell receptor beta chains drawn from one sample of a study of cytomegalovirus exposure and HLA in healthy donors. Libraries were prepared by immunoSEQ multiplex PCR; TCRdb keeps only in-frame clonotypes and omits some of them. The table records 150,000 to 180,000 clones, 70% to 90% of them present only once. Sequenced sample: PBMCs. These receptors originate from a human donor in good health. The CDR3 runs from the conserved cysteine through the conserved F or W. A D gene is named only where the DNA matches it firmly. Rows may omit the clone size; those that give it use once, few, many or a size class.

J gene	V gene	clone size	D gene	CDR3 protein	CDR3 DNA
TRBJ2-5	TRBV6-1	NA	TRBD1	CASSESGRGRKTQYF	TGTGCCAGCAGTGAATCAGGAAGGGGGCGGAAGACCCAGTACTTC
TRBJ2-1	TRBV15	NA	NA	CATSSKLPNEQFF	TGTGCCACCAGCAGCAAGCTGCCCAATGAGCAGTTCTTC
TRBJ1-2	TRBV7-9	NA	NA	CASTPQGVDYGYTF	TGTGCCAGCACCCCCCAGGGCGTCGACTATGGCTACACCTTC
TRBJ2-7	TRBV6-5	once	NA	CASSLRDSGPYERYF	TGTGCCAGCAGTCTCAGGGATTCGGGCCCGTACGAGCGGTACTTC
TRBJ2-1	TRBV7-9	NA	TRBD2	CASSPGGLAGGPSYNEQFF	TGTGCCAGCAGCCCAGGGGGACTAGCGGGGGGACCCTCCTACAATGAGCAGTTCTTC
TRBJ2-1	TRBV2	NA	NA	CASSAGLSSYNEQFF	TGTGCCAGCAGCGCCGGGTTAAGCTCCTACAATGAGCAGTTCTTC
TRBJ2-2	TRBV19	few	NA	CASKTVQTGELFF	TGTGCCAGTAAAACAGTTCAGACCGGGGAGCTGTTTTTT
TRBJ2-1	TRBV25-1	NA	TRBD2	CASSTAGAYNEQFF	TGTGCCAGCAGTACAGCGGGGGCATACAATGAGCAGTTCTTC
TRBJ1-2	TRBV10-3	once	NA	CAISESGRPGIF	TGTGCCATCAGTGAGTCGGGGAGGCCAGGGATATTC
TRBJ2-7	TRBV18	NA	TRBD1	CASSPPGQTYEQYF	TGTGCCAGCTCACCACCGGGACAGACCTACGAGCAGTACTTC
TRBJ2-5	TRBV28	NA	NA	CASSLADEKKGETQYF	TGTGCCAGCAGTTTAGCGGACGAGAAAAAGGGGGAGACCCAGTACTTC
TRBJ1-1	TRBV5-6	NA	NA	CASSLGGRETEAFF	TGTGCCAGCAGCTTGGGAGGGAGGGAGACTGAAGCTTTCTTT
TRBJ2-7	TRBV18	once	TRBD1	CASSPQGTGVFYEQYF	TGTGCCAGCTCACCTCAGGGGACAGGGGTTTTTTACGAGCAGTACTTC
TRBJ2-7	TRBV15	NA	TRBD2	CATSRDGGRAIYEQYF	TGTGCCACCAGCAGAGATGGAGGGAGGGCAATTTACGAGCAGTACTTC
TRBJ1-1	TRBV29-1	NA	TRBD1	CSVGGQAAGYLF	TGCAGCGTGGGGGGACAGGCCGCTGGTTATCTCTTT
TRBJ2-7	TRBV7-9	NA	TRBD2	CASSLYGERGAWEQYF	TGTGCCAGCAGCCTGTACGGGGAGCGGGGGGCCTGGGAGCAGTACTTC
TRBJ1-5	TRBV4-2	NA	TRBD1	CASSTTGGQPQHF	TGTGCCAGCAGCACTACAGGGGGACAGCCCCAGCATTTT
TRBJ2-2	TRBV18	NA	TRBD2	CASSPSVGLAGDLPGELFF	TGTGCCAGCTCACCATCCGTGGGACTAGCGGGAGACCTTCCCGGGGAGCTGTTTTTT
TRBJ2-3	TRBV7-3	NA	NA	CASSPSSDLTDTQYF	TGTGCCTCATCACCATCTAGCGACCTCACAGATACGCAGTATTTT
TRBJ2-7	TRBV19	NA	TRBD1	CASSGQGGYEQYF	TGTGCCAGCTCGGGACAGGGGGGTTACGAGCAGTACTTC
TRBJ2-6	TRBV6-4	NA	NA	CASSNKARRAGANVLTF	TGTGCCAGCAGCAATAAGGCGAGGAGGGCCGGGGCCAACGTCCTGACTTTC
TRBJ1-2	TRBV6-5	few	NA	CASSRTGSYGYTF	TGTGCCAGCAGCCGCACAGGGAGCTATGGCTACACCTTC
TRBJ2-3	TRBV7-6	NA	NA	CASSLARADTQYF	TGTGCCAGCAGCTTAGCGAGGGCAGATACGCAGTATTTT
TRBJ1-6	TRBV4-3	NA	NA	CASSQERNSPLHF	TGCGCCAGCAGCCAAGAGAGGAATTCACCCCTCCACTTT
TRBJ1-4	TRBV30	NA	NA	CAWNTGVNEKLFF	TGTGCCTGGAATACCGGGGTTAATGAAAAACTGTTTTTT
TRBJ2-7	TRBV7-2	NA	TRBD1	CASREIPGQGVDEQYF	TGTGCCAGCAGAGAGATACCGGGACAGGGGGTCGACGAGCAGTACTTC
TRBJ2-3	TRBV5-1	NA	TRBD2	CASSRGRGGKGTDTQYF	TGCGCCAGCAGCCGGGGGAGGGGCGGGAAGGGCACAGATACGCAGTATTTT
TRBJ2-2	TRBV5-1	NA	TRBD1	CASSLVKLTGDAGELFF	TGCGCCAGCAGCTTGGTTAAACTGACAGGGGACGCCGGGGAGCTGTTTTTT
TRBJ1-1	TRBV20-1	once	TRBD1	CSAETDREAFF	TGCAGTGCTGAAACCGACAGGGAGGCTTTCTTT
TRBJ1-5	TRBV27	NA	NA	CASSPGISNQPQHF	TGTGCCAGCAGTCCCGGGATCAGCAATCAGCCCCAGCATTTT
TRBJ2-2	TRBV10-2	once	NA	CASSESSRWAGLRTGELFF	TGCGCCAGCAGTGAGTCCTCTCGGTGGGCGGGGCTTCGTACCGGGGAGCTGTTTTTT
TRBJ1-2	TRBV6-1	NA	TRBD1	CASSEYLLSIGGPSYGYTF	TGTGCCAGCAGCGAATATCTGTTGTCCATAGGGGGCCCCTCCTATGGCTACACCTTC
TRBJ2-7	TRBV11-1	once	TRBD1	CASSYGTGLYEQYF	TGTGCCAGCAGCTATGGGACAGGTCTCTACGAGCAGTACTTC
TRBJ1-1	TRBV28	NA	TRBD1	CASSFEGAAQFF	TGTGCCAGCAGTTTTGAGGGGGCCGCCCAATTTTTT
TRBJ2-1	TRBV5-1	NA	TRBD2	CASSESTSGRAEFF	TGCGCCAGCAGCGAGTCGACTAGCGGGAGGGCCGAGTTCTTC
TRBJ2-7	TRBV7-2	once	TRBD1	CASSYRGSEQYF	TGTGCCAGCAGCTACAGGGGTAGTGAGCAGTACTTC
TRBJ1-1	TRBV7-9	once	NA	CASSLDRVNTEAFF	TGTGCCAGCAGCTTAGACAGGGTGAACACTGAAGCTTTCTTT
TRBJ1-2	TRBV18	NA	NA	CASSPTGFTGGYTF	TGTGCCAGCTCACCAACAGGTTTTACTGGTGGCTACACCTTC
TRBJ2-7	TRBV18	NA	NA	CASSPTGMGEQYF	TGTGCCAGCTCACCCACAGGGATGGGCGAGCAGTACTTC
TRBJ2-3	TRBV30	NA	TRBD1	CAWSGQGGIVDTQYF	TGTGCCTGGAGTGGACAGGGTGGTATCGTAGATACGCAGTATTTT
TRBJ2-7	TRBV5-1	once	NA	CASSLGGGPGEQYF	TGCGCCAGCAGCTTGGGCGGGGGCCCTGGCGAGCAGTACTTC
TRBJ1-5	TRBV19	NA	NA	CASSIVTRGNQPQHF	TGTGCCAGTAGTATCGTTACTAGGGGCAATCAGCCCCAGCATTTT
TRBJ2-7	TRBV29-1	NA	NA	CSVEDFEAGEQYF	TGCAGCGTTGAAGATTTCGAAGCGGGCGAGCAGTACTTC
TRBJ2-6	TRBV2	NA	NA	CASVDRREAGANVLTF	TGTGCCAGTGTGGACAGGAGGGAGGCTGGGGCCAACGTCCTGACTTTC
TRBJ2-7	TRBV27	few	NA	CASSFRQARSYEQYF	TGTGCCAGCAGTTTTCGGCAGGCCCGCTCCTACGAGCAGTACTTC
TRBJ2-3	TRBV7-9	NA	TRBD2	CASSATGTSQF	TGTGCCAGCAGCGCAACCGGGACTAGCCAATTT
TRBJ2-2	TRBV6-5	NA	NA	CASSPTSNTGELFF	TGTGCCAGCAGTCCTACCTCTAACACCGGGGAGCTGTTTTTT
TRBJ2-1	TRBV11-2	NA	TRBD2	CASSLDLLAGTNDEQFF	TGTGCCAGCAGCTTAGATCTACTAGCGGGAACGAACGATGAGCAGTTCTTC